What follows are 16 T cell receptor beta chains derived from one specimen sequenced in a study of T cells in Graves' hyperthyroidism and ophthalmopathy. The investigators amplified TCR beta CDR3 regions from RNA transcripts. The HTBI set primed first-round TCR CDR3 RT-PCR. TCRdb fed the multiplex PCR reads into MiXCR, producing one record per CDR3 protein. Of 330,000 or so distinct CDR3 sequences in the sample, 18% are singletons; the top ten hold roughly 16%. Specimen: blood. The origin of the receptors is a woman aged 40 to 49 with Graves' ophthalmopathy.

This clonotype was counted at least ten times. The CDR3: CASRSGQSMNTEAFF. Written as DNA, the CDR3 is TGTGCCAGCAGATCGGGACAATCCATGAACACTGAAGCTTTCTTT. V gene TRBV7-2 combines with J gene TRBJ1-1; perhaps TRBD1 as D (6 bases). Germline CDR1 and CDR2: SGHTA and FQGNSA. The CDR3 is 15 amino acids. V was trimmed by 6 bases and J by 0 bases, leaving 14 bases between them.

The sample holds many counts of this clonotype. The rearrangement uses TRBV30 and TRBJ1-3; TRBD1 might be the D (6 bases). The CDR3 contains 16 residues. CDR1 GTSNPN and CDR2 SVGIG come from the germline V gene (reference sequence). Trimming pared 0 bases from V and 2 bases from J, leaving 14 bases between. CDR3 amino acids: CAWSVGRQAPGNTIYF. Written as DNA, the CDR3 is TGTGCCTGGAGTGTAGGGAGACAGGCCCCTGGAAACACCATATATTTT.

There are many counts of this clonotype. The chain couples TRBV3-1 to TRBJ2-5, with D maybe TRBD2 (5 bases). Germline V gene lookup returns CDR1 LGHDT and CDR2 YNNKEL (reference sequence). The CDR3 spans 13 residues. V dropped 0 bases and J dropped 5 bases, with 7 bases sitting between them. The chain's CDR3 is CASSQEGGETQYF. The CDR3 DNA follows: TGTGCCAGCAGCCAAGAGGGCGGGGAGACCCAGTACTTC.

This clonotype was recorded many times. V usage is TRBV4-1 and J usage is TRBJ1-1; a weak D match, TRBD1 (5 bases). Trimming stripped 0 bases from V and 2 bases from J, with 16 bases between. This CDR3 comprises 17 residues. The V gene's germline CDR1 is MGHRA and CDR2 YSYEKL. The CDR3 DNA sequence: TGCGCCAGCAGCCAAGAATCAGGGAGGATCGCCAACACTGAAGCTTTCTTT. It translates to CASSQESGRIANTEAFF.

The V call is TRBV28, the J call TRBJ2-7; 7 nucleotides align to TRBD2. After removal of 2 bases from V and 3 bases from J, the junction contained 7 bases not matched to a gene. Germline CDR1 and CDR2: MDHEN and SYDVKM. This CDR3 has 15 residues. Written as DNA, the CDR3 is TGTGCCAGCAGTTTAGCGGGAGACAGATACTACGAGCAGTACTTC. Its protein product is CASSLAGDRYYEQYF. Full variable domain (missing parts from reference TRBV28 and TRBJ2-7): DVKVTQSSRYLVKRTGEKVFLECVQDMDHENMFWYRQDPGLGLRLIYFSYDVKMKEKGDIPEGYSVSREKKERFSLILESASTNQTSMYLCASSLAGDRYYEQYFGPGTRLTVT.

This clonotype was observed at least ten times. In DNA, the CDR3 is TGCAGCGTTGTATCCGGGACAGGGGCCTCCGAGCAGTACTTC. Translated: CSVVSGTGASEQYF. The chain joins TRBV29-1 to TRBJ2-7; 10 positions agree with TRBD1. CDR3 length equals 14 residues. CDR1 and CDR2 from the germline V gene are SQVTM and ANQGSEA. With V trimmed by 4 bases and J by 6 bases, 9 bases remained unmatched.

The CDR3 coding sequence is TGTGCCAGCAGCTCCACCGCGGACAGCACCGGGGAGCTGTTTTTT. As protein: CASSSTADSTGELFF. This chain joins TRBV7-6 and TRBJ2-2; TRBD1 is a possible D gene (6 bases). The germline CDR1 and CDR2 sequences are SGHVS and FNYEAQ. The CDR3 is made up of 15 amino acids. V was clipped by 4 bases and J by 4 bases, with 13 bases between them. The variable domain in full, completed from reference TRBV7-6 and TRBJ2-2, reads GAGVSQSPRYKVTKRGQDVALRCDPISGHVSLYWYRQALGQGPEFLTYFNYEAQQDKSGLPNDRFSAERPEGSISTLTIQRTEQRDSAMYRCASSSTADSTGELFFGEGSRLTVL.

This clonotype was detected many times. This sequence joins TRBV7-8 and TRBJ2-7; tentative D call: TRBD1 (5 bases). Germline V lookup: CDR1 SGHVS, CDR2 FQNEAQ. This CDR3 region has 15 residues. V was cut by 4 bases and J by 5 bases, with 18 bases left in between. As DNA, the CDR3 is TGTGCCAGCAGCTCCCCCGTCGACAGTTTGCACGAGCAGTACTTC. It translates to CASSSPVDSLHEQYF.

This clonotype was detected many times. V usage is TRBV27 and J usage is TRBJ2-5, with a weak D call TRBD2 (6 bases). The CDR3 loop spans 12 amino acids. Trimming took off 7 bases at V and 9 bases at J, with 15 bases between the two ends. Germline CDR1 reads MNHEY; CDR2 reads SMNVEV (reference sequence). CDR3 residues: CASKARSGAQYF. CDR3 bases: TGTGCCAGCAAAGCCAGGTCGGGGGCCCAGTACTTC.

This clonotype was detected ten times or more. The chain employs TRBV11-2 and TRBJ2-7; perhaps TRBD2 as D (5 bases). The CDR3 consists of 16 residues. V was pared by 4 bases and J by 6 bases, with 22 bases between. Germline CDR1 and CDR2: SGHAT and FQNNGV. CDR3 residues: CASSSPGLLKGSEQYF. Written as DNA, the CDR3 is TGTGCCAGCAGCTCGCCGGGGTTACTTAAGGGCTCCGAGCAGTACTTC.

At least ten counts were recorded for this clonotype. The chain uses TRBV28 and TRBJ2-5; D gene uncertain. This CDR3 comprises 17 residues. Trimming removed 2 bases at V and 5 bases at J, with 21 bases between. Germline V CDR1 and CDR2: MDHEN, SYDVKM. CDR3 residues: CASSLPSVGPLAETQYF. The CDR3 region has the DNA TGTGCCAGCAGTTTACCAAGTGTGGGCCCCTTGGCCGAGACCCAGTACTTC.

This clonotype was recorded many times. V usage is TRBV7-8 and J usage is TRBJ1-1, with a weak D call TRBD1 (6 bases). There are 14 residues in the CDR3. V gave up 1 base and J gave up 4 bases, with 10 bases separating them. Per the germline V gene, CDR1 is SGHVS and CDR2 is FQNEAQ. This CDR3 reads CASSLEQGGTEAFF. The CDR3 DNA sequence: TGTGCCAGCAGCTTAGAACAGGGTGGCACTGAAGCTTTCTTT.

This rearrangement joins TRBV11-1 to TRBJ2-7; 12 nucleotides agree with TRBD1. J was trimmed by 2 bases and V by 5 bases; bases with no gene match: 10. The CDR3 has 17 residues. Germline lookup yields CDR1 SGHAT and CDR2 FQDESV (reference sequence). The CDR3 region is CASSGSSGQGAAYEQYF. CDR3 nucleotides: TGTGCCAGCAGCGGCTCATCGGGACAGGGGGCCGCCTACGAGCAGTACTTC.

This clonotype was counted many times. This chain joins TRBV29-1 and TRBJ2-5; 15 nucleotides align to TRBD2. This CDR3 comprises 16 residues. CDR1 is SQVTM and CDR2 is ANQGSEA in the germline V gene. J lost 7 bases, V lost 7 bases, and 13 bases had no gene match. CDR3 loop: CSADLGLAGGVGTQYF. CDR3 bases: TGCAGCGCTGACCTGGGACTAGCGGGAGGAGTAGGGACCCAGTACTTC.

This clonotype was counted ten times or more. The rearrangement links TRBV20-1 to TRBJ1-6; 9 bases agree with TRBD1. The CDR3 sequence is 14 residues long. Trimming at V came to 3 bases and at J to 9 bases, leaving 6 bases not matched to a gene. CDR1 DFQATT and CDR2 SNEGSKA come from the germline V gene (reference sequence). The CDR3: CSARDRGKGSPLHF. The CDR3 DNA sequence: TGCAGTGCTAGGGACAGGGGAAAAGGTTCACCCCTCCACTTT.

The V gene is TRBV12-3 or TRBV12-4, the J gene TRBJ2-7; no clear D gene. The V end was cut by 1 base, the J end by 3 bases, with 7 bases between. The CDR3 length is 13 residues. CDR3: CASSLETVYEQYF. CDR3 coding DNA: TGTGCCAGCAGTTTAGAGACGGTCTACGAGCAGTACTTC.